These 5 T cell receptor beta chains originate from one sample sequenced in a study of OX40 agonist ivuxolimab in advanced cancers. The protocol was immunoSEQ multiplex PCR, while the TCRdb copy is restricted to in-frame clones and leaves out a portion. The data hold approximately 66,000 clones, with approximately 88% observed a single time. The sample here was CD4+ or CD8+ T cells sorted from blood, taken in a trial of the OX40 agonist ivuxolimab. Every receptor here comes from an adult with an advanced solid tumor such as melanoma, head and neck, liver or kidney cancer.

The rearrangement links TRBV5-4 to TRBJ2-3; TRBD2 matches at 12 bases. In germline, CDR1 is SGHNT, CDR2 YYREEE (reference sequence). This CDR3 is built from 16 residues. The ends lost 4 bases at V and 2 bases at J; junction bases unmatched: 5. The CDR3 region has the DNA TGTGCCAGCAGCCTGAGACTAGCGGGGGACACAGATACGCAGTATTTT. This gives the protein CASSLRLAGDTDTQYF.

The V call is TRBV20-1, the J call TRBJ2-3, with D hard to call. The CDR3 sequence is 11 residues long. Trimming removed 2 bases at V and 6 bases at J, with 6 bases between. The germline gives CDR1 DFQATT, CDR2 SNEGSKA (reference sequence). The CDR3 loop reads CSARIADTQYF. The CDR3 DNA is TGCAGTGCTAGAATAGCTGATACGCAGTATTTT.

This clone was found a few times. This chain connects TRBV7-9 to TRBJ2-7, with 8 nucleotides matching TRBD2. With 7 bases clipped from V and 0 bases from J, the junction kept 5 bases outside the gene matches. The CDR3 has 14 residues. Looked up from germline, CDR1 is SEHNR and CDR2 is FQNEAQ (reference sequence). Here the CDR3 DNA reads TGTGCCAGCACCCCGGGGGGGAGCTCCTACGAGCAGTACTTC. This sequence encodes CASTPGGSSYEQYF. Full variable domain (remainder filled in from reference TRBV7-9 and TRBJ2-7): DTGVSQNPRHKITKRGQNVTFRCDPISEHNRLYWYRQTLGQGPEFLTYFQNEAQLEKSRLLSDRFSAERPKGSFSTLEIQRTEQGDSAMYLCASTPGGSSYEQYFGPGTRLTVT.

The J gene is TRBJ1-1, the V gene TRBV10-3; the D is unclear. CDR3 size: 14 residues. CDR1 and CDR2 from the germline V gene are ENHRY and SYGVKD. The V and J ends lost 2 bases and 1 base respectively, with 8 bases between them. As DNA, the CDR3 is TGTGCCATCAGTGAGGCAGGACCGAACACTGAAGCTTTCTTT. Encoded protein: CAISEAGPNTEAFF.

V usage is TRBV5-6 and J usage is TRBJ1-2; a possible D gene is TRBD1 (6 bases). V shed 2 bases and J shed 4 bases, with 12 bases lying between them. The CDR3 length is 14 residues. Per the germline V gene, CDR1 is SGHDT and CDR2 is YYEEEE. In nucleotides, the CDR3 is TGTGCCAGCAGCTTTGGTGGGGGGCTCTATGGCTACACCTTC. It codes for CASSFGGGLYGYTF.